This TCR beta chain was documented in a study of T cells in Graves' hyperthyroidism and ophthalmopathy. Only a few counts were recorded for this clonotype. Antigen specificity is unknown. TCR beta CDR3 regions were amplified from RNA. The HTBI set primed first-round TCR CDR3 RT-PCR. Each CDR3 protein gets one entry after TCRdb re-called the multiplex PCR reads with MiXCR. The data hold 550,000 to 700,000 distinct CDR3 sequences, with roughly 15% observed a single time. V was trimmed by 5 bases and J by 3 bases, leaving 20 bases between them. The CDR3 spans 16 residues. Germline V gene sequence: CDR1 SGHAT, CDR2 FQNNGV. Patients with ophthalmopathy all had a Clinical Activity Score of at least 3, a NOSPECS grade of at least 4 and duration under 3 months. Thyroid ultrasound, orbital computed tomography, clinical symptoms, and serum thyroxine and TRAb underpinned diagnoses. Study-level results: Most thyroid clonotypes expanded above 0.001 were also detected in blood. Model predictions of ophthalmopathy came a median approximately 6 months before onset.

The sample consisted of blood. This receptor was identified in a woman between 35 and 50 years old with Graves' ophthalmopathy. The rearrangement joins TRBV11-2 to TRBJ2-7; D might be TRBD2 (7 bases). CDR3 bases: TGTGCCAGCAGCCGACAAGGCGGGGGAGGGGGCTACGAGCAGTACTTC. Its translation: CASSRQGGGGGYEQYF.